The 2 T cell receptor beta chains below were found in one sample sequenced in a study of blood T cell repertoires in COVID-19. Profiling relied on immunoSEQ multiplex PCR, and the TCRdb table lists in-frame clones only, not all of them. The sample consists of some 100,000 clones, around 87% of them appearing once. The sample was peripheral blood. The receptors derive from a human donor in a cohort sampled during active COVID-19.

This chain links TRBV3-1 (or the pseudogene TRBV3-2) with TRBJ2-3, with 9 bases lining up with TRBD1. Germline lookup yields CDR1 LGHDT and CDR2 YNNKEL (reference sequence). J was trimmed by 2 bases and V by 1 base; bases with no gene match: 4. The CDR3 loop spans 16 amino acids. The CDR3 nucleotides read TGTGCCAGCAGCCAAGGGGGGGACAGGGTCACAGATACGCAGTATTTT. As protein: CASSQGGDRVTDTQYF.

The chain is built from TRBV30 and TRBJ1-5; no reliable D call. The CDR3 length is 12 residues. Per germline, CDR1 GTSNPN and CDR2 SVGIG (reference sequence). The germline V and J ends were trimmed by 4 bases and 3 bases, with 7 bases remaining between them. CDR3 in DNA: TGTGCCTGGAACAGCTTCAATCAGCCCCAGCATTTT. Translation gives CAWNSFNQPQHF.